This T cell receptor beta chain derives from a study of radiation and T cells in renal cell carcinoma. Treatment: treatment-naive control, cytoreductive nephrectomy. Control tumors came from treatment-naive patients without prior radiation. Control tumors came from a handful of females and 11 males, aged about 35 to 82. CDR1 and CDR2 (germline): SGHRS, YFSETQ. V was clipped by 7 bases and J by 0 bases, with 10 bases between them. The CDR3 has 14 residues. General study findings and limits: Intratumoral heterogeneity was not captured in these approximately 1 g regions.

The table came from immunoSEQ multiplex PCR; TCRdb's copy has only in-frame clones and leaves some out. There are fewer than 10,000 clones in the sample; 65% occur only once, and under 45% lies in the top ten. Turning to this clone: Its target is not known.

This TCR came from a woman aged 65 to 85 with renal cell carcinoma. The chain is built from TRBV5-1 and TRBJ2-2; D is ambiguous. Sequences were derived from tumor tissue, sampled from a patient whose treatment was nephrectomy without radiotherapy. Here the CDR3 DNA reads TGCGCCAGCTATGATGACACGAACACCGGGGAGCTGTTTTTT. Translated, it gives CASYDDTNTGELFF.